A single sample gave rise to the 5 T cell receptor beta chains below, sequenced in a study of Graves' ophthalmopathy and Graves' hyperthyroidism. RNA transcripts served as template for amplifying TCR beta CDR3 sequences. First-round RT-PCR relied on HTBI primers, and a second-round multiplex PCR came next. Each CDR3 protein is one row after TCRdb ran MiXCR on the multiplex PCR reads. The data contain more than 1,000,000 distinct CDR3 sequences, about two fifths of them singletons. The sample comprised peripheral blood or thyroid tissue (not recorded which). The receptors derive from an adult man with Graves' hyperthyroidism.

The CDR3 nucleotides read TGTGCCAGCAGTGAGACAGAGATAAGCACAGATACGCAGTATTTT. The encoded protein is CASSETEISTDTQYF. This chain joins TRBV6-5 and TRBJ2-3, with TRBD1 as a possible D gene (5 bases). The germline gives CDR1 MNHEY, CDR2 SVGAGI. The ends were cut back, 5 bases at V and 0 bases at J, with 12 bases in the middle. The CDR3 sequence is 15 residues long.

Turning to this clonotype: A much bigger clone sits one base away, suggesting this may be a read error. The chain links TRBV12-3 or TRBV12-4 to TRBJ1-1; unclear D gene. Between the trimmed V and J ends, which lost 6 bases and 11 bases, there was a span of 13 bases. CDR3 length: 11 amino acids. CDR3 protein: CASSQTVYAFF. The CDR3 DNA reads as TGTGCCAGCAGCCAAACAGTGTACGCTTTCTTT.

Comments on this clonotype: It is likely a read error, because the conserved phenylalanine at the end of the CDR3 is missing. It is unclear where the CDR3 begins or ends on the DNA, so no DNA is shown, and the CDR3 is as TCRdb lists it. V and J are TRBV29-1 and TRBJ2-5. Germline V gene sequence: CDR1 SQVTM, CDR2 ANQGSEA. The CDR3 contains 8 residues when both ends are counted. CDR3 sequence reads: CSVEGTQS.

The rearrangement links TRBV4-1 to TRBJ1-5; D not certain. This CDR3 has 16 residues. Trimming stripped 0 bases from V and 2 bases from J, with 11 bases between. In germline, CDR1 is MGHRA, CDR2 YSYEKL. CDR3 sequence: CASSQEVGSGNQPQHF. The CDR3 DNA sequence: TGCGCCAGCAGCCAAGAAGTCGGGAGTGGCAATCAGCCCCAGCATTTT.

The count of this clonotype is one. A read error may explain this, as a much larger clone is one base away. This chain's CDR3 is CASSNRGMDSPLHF. As DNA, the CDR3 is TGTGCCAGTAGTAACAGGGGAATGGATTCACCCCTCCACTTT. V is TRBV19 and J is TRBJ1-6; 7 nucleotides line up with TRBD1. The germline V gene has CDR1 LNHDA and CDR2 SQIVND (reference sequence). The CDR3 length is 14 residues. J was trimmed by 8 bases and V by 4 bases; bases with no gene match: 5.